This T cell receptor (beta chain) is from a study of blood T cell repertoires in COVID-19 (dated by TCRdb to 2018 to 2021). For context, the study as a whole: Collaborator samples came from the United States, Italy and Spain and covered acute and convalescent phases of COVID-19. The samples were drawn from the first 160 participants of the ongoing ImmuneRACE study and from 950 to 1,500 subjects provided by 6 global collaborators. Where available, HLA class I and class II types were taken from metadata supplied by the sample provider and were not determined by assay-based typing. The material from the prospective study consisted of cDNA or gDNA derived from T cells, B-cell-depleted T cells, or PBMCs. The repertoires were released in a freely available public database meant as a resource for research on the immune response to SARS-CoV-2. Deeply sampled blood TCRbeta repertoires from subjects exposed to, actively infected with, or recovered from COVID-19 were included in the dataset. A de-identified subject ID, COVID-19 status, age in years and sex were almost always included in the sample metadata.

Collaborating institutions collected whole blood in K2EDTA tubes following their own protocols. For TCRbeta analysis, collaborators shipped samples as frozen whole blood, isolated PBMCs, or DNA extracted from either of those sample types. Study-wide conclusions, independent of this receptor: The amount of clinical and demographic metadata varied by source and participant and was provided uncurated.

Notes on this clone: Which antigen it targets is not known. No much larger clonotype is one base removed from it; base qualities were not supplied.

From the germline V gene, CDR1 is SGHRS and CDR2 is YFSETQ. Including cysteine and phenylalanine, the CDR3 has 12 amino acids. Only the CDR3 part of the read is kept: 36 bases, read in frame from the first base. V is cut by 3 bases and J by 4 bases, and the space between the germline ends is 7 bases. TCRbeta CDR3 regions were amplified from genomic DNA using the immunoSEQ Assay, a bias-controlled multiplex PCR. Turning to the authors' computational methods: Within the assay, amplification of reference gene primers was used to estimate how many nucleated cells each sample contained. To quantify the absolute abundance of each unique TCRbeta CDR3 rearrangement, sequence reads were collapsed and filtered. Productive Simpson clonality was computed per sample as the square root of Simpson's diversity index over productive rearrangements. In its TCRdb copy, this immuneACCESS table keeps in-frame sequences only and misses some clones. Where compared with another copy, unresolved V genes explain less than half of these, and the others have no known cause. That table furnishes V, J and clone size, whereas the DNA furnished D and trimming. This sample has 70,000 or so clones in its table, and 86% of those were observed once. Together, the top ten hold approximately 1.9% of the sample.

Source material: peripheral blood. The V and J genes are TRBV5-1 and TRBJ1-2; a tentative D match to TRBD1 spans 5 bases. The sequence derives from a man aged 25-40 years with acute or convalescent COVID-19. The CDR3 protein sequence reads: CASSYDSYGYTF. The DNA sequence is as follows: TGCGCCAGCAGCTATGACAGCTATGGCTACACCTTC.